The subject of this entry is one T cell receptor beta chain. The antigen is undetermined. No conserved phenylalanine or tryptophan ends this CDR3, so it is likely a read error. Because the CDR3's place on the DNA is in doubt, the DNA is left out and the CDR3 is given as listed by TCRdb. This sample was included in a study of T cells in Graves' hyperthyroidism and ophthalmopathy. Counting both end residues, the CDR3 totals 8 amino acids. The germline CDR1 and CDR2 sequences are MNHNY and SVGAGI (reference sequence). Study-wide findings and caveats: Most clonotypes that expanded in the thyroid above 0.001 also showed up in blood.

Amplification of TCR beta CDR3 regions was performed using RNA transcripts as template. The HTBI primer set served for first-round RT-PCR of the TCR CDR3. TCRdb called the multiplex PCR reads again in MiXCR, with one record for every CDR3 protein. This sample yields some 510,000 distinct CDR3 sequences, of which roughly 50% are seen a single time; just under 8.5% belongs to the top ten. This TCR came from a woman aged 18 to 35 with Graves' hyperthyroidism. Sequenced input: peripheral blood or thyroid tissue (not recorded which). The rearrangement links TRBV6-6 to TRBJ1-6. The CDR3 sequence is CASSYSSG.